This paragraph covers one T cell receptor beta chain sequence. This clonotype showed up just a few times. The antigen it binds to is not known. No much larger clone exists at a distance of one base, and base qualities are not known. This sample is part of a study of identical twins (TCRdb year 2016). For the wider study: The study deep-sequenced TCR alpha and beta repertoires from monozygotic twins, unrelated adults of various ages and cord blood to test whether fetal clonotypes persist. To rule out contamination, the twin experiments were replicated at different times with different library preparation protocols.

Broad study findings and their caveats: Compared with coincidental sharing between unrelated individuals, out-of-frame TCR alpha sequences shared between twins showed an excess of sequences with low generation probability. Abundant cord blood beta clonotypes had fewer insertions, young adult naive repertoires showed a similar but weaker trend, and memory repertoires showed no such trend. Zero-insertion analyses could be partly confounded by invariant T cells such as MAIT and iNKT, though diverse VJ usage argued against such confounding for most clonotypes. The excess sharing between twins in beta out-of-frame sequences was weaker because fewer shared sequences reduced the signal-to-noise ratio. In monozygotic twins, recombination models systematically underestimated out-of-frame TCR alpha sharing, but the models matched the sharing seen between unrelated individuals. Conclusions relied on cross-sectional statistical analysis, since the same donors could not be followed over many years.

The library was generated by 5' RACE. TCRdb shows the sequencer as Illumina HiSeq 2000. A universal primer binding site was introduced by template switching, and a unique molecular identifier was present in the final cDNA, enabling accurate counting of TCR cDNA molecules. Specific primers in the conserved constant-segment region were used to synthesize first-strand cDNA for the TCR alpha and beta chains. To control for contamination, every cDNA library was double barcoded, receiving both a SMART-Mk sample barcode and Illumina barcodes. TruSeq adapter sequences and Illumina sample barcodes were added in two successive PCR steps. Sequencing of the TCR alpha and beta cDNA libraries was done on the Illumina HiSeq platform using custom primers. Under the source paper's analysis protocol: Raw reads were processed with MiGEC to extract unique molecular identifiers, and MiXCR was used to determine CDR3 positions. For each individual, recombination models were inferred using an EM algorithm with the repgenHMM and IGoR tools. Shared clonotypes were analyzed with the tcR package in R, and sharing was normalized by the product of cloneset sizes. To study raw recombination free of thymic and clonal selection effects, out-of-frame nonproductive sequences were analyzed. The public reads were run again by TCRdb, first through fastp at Q25 and then through MiXCR, and only productive beta chains were kept. All rows with the same CDR3 protein become a single entry with the most common DNA and genes. These V and J calls originate from TCRdb's pipeline instead of the authors' own analysis. Present in this sample are just over 500,000 distinct CDR3 sequences, 20% to 25% of which were seen just once. Jointly, the top ten make up approximately 0.95% of the sample.

The CDR3 runs 15 amino acids, cysteine and phenylalanine included. CDR3 DNA only is kept here, 45 bases in frame from base 1. Reading the germline V gene (reference sequence) gives CDR1 DFQATT and CDR2 SNEGSKA. Trimming leaves V shorter by 5 bases and J shorter by 8 bases, with the junction holding 12 bases beyond the gene matches. Every donor was a healthy Caucasian. Three pairs of female monozygotic twins, all aged about 18 to 30 years, were included in the twin cohort. Positive isolation kits from Invitrogen were used to isolate the CD4+ and CD8+ T cell populations. This same sample was also part of a study on T cells expressing NK-cell markers. From that second study: TCR beta-chain repertoires were profiled in sorted CD3+CD56+NKG2C+, CD3+CD56+NKG2C- and CD3+CD56-NKG2C+ T-cell subsets from eight donors. Of the eight sequenced donors, seven were found to be HCMV-seropositive and one was found to be HCMV-seronegative. In several experiments an anti-gammadeltaTCR antibody was added to restrict sorting to alphabetaTCR-expressing T cells. For about 6 donors, the dominant CD3+CD56+NKG2C+ clonotypes were among the top 10 CD8+ clonotypes and accounted for about 1.0-7.5% of CD8+ T cells. Those dominant clonotypes were again the most abundant among CD3+CD56-NKG2C+ cells in a few donors, at roughly 25-60.1%. Whether the expanded NKG2C-expressing T cell clones were specific for HCMV antigens was left unclear. The study sequenced eight donors, all healthy volunteers chosen at random: three men and five women. HCMV-specific IgG was detected in serum with a commercial ELISA kit to determine HCMV serostatus. Reads were demultiplexed and grouped by UMI with MIGEC, and clonotypes were assembled and quantified with MiTCR. To remove erroneous sequences, TCR cDNA sequences were retained only when supported by two or more reads. The tcR package was used for downstream repertoire analysis, with clonotypes matched between fractions based on CDR3 nucleotide sequence plus V segment. VDJmatch was used to annotate antigen specificity against VDJdb, with one amino acid substitution in CDR3 permitted.

The TCR was taken from a woman under 30 in good health. The material sequenced was CD4+ T cells sorted from blood. The chain is made from TRBV20-1 and TRBJ1-6; 7 of the junction bases match TRBD1. The DNA reads as follows: TGCAGTGCTGGCAAGGGAGGGGGCATAGATTCACCCCTCCACTTT. The resulting protein is CSAGKGGGIDSPLHF.